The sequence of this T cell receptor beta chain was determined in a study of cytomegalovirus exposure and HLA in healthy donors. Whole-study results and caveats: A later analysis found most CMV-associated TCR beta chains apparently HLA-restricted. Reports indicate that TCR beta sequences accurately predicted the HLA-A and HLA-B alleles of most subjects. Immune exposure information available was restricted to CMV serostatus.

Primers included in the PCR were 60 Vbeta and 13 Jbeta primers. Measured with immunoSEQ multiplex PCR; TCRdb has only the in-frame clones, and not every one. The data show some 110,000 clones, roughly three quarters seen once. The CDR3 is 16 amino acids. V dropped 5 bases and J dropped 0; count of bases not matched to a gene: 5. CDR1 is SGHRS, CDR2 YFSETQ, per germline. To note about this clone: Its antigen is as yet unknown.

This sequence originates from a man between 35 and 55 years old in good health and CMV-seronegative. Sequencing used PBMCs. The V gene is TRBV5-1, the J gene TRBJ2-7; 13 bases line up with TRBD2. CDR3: CASSRTSGGSSYEQYF. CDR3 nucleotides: TGCGCCAGCAGTCGGACTAGCGGGGGAAGCTCCTACGAGCAGTACTTC. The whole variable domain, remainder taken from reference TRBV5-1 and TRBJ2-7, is KAGVTQTPRYLIKTRGQQVTLSCSPISGHRSVSWYQQTPGQGLQFLFEYFSETQRNKGNFPGRFSGRQFSNSRSEMNVSTLELGDSALYLCASSRTSGGSSYEQYFGPGTRLTVT.